The 8 T cell receptor beta chains in this list originate from one sample, sequenced in a study of shared clonotypes between healthy human individuals. Assay used: immunoSEQ multiplex PCR; TCRdb lists only in-frame clones, some missing. The sample includes around 2,000,000 clones, roughly 94% seen only once; the top ten take more than 0.9%. Naivety among CD8 cells was defined by CD45RO negativity and positive CCR7 selection, thereby excluding terminally differentiated effector memory CD45RA+ cells. Sample: naive CD8+ T cells sorted from blood. The receptors were gathered from a young man in good health.

V and J are TRBV5-1 and TRBJ2-7; TRBD1 might be the D (6 bases). Germline V lookup: CDR1 SGHRS, CDR2 YFSETQ. There are 16 residues in the CDR3. The V and J ends lost 0 bases and 3 bases respectively, with 16 bases between them. CDR3 region: CASSLDNRTDRYEQYF. CDR3 DNA: TGCGCCAGCAGCTTGGACAATAGGACAGATCGCTACGAGCAGTACTTC. Together with reference TRBV5-1 and TRBJ2-7, the CDR3 gives the full variable domain: KAGVTQTPRYLIKTRGQQVTLSCSPISGHRSVSWYQQTPGQGLQFLFEYFSETQRNKGNFPGRFSGRQFSNSRSEMNVSTLELGDSALYLCASSLDNRTDRYEQYFGPGTRLTVT.

This sequence joins TRBV1 and TRBJ2-7; TRBD2, the D gene given by the table, was not confirmed from the DNA. TRBV1 corresponds to a pseudogene. The length of the CDR3 is 15 residues. The CDR3 nucleotides read TGCACCAGCTCCGCATGGGGAGGGTCGTCCTACGAGCAGTACTTC. Protein: CTSSAWGGSSYEQYF.

The chain is built from TRBV7-8 and TRBJ2-7; TRBD2 matches 12 bases. There are 16 residues in the CDR3. CDR1 and CDR2 (germline): SGHVS, FQNEAQ. V lost 1 base to trimming and J lost 4 bases; unmatched junction nucleotides: 5. The chain's CDR3 is CASSLGLAGVGYEQYF. In DNA form, the CDR3 reads TGTGCCAGCAGCTTAGGACTAGCGGGAGTTGGTTACGAGCAGTACTTC.

The rearrangement uses TRBV13 and TRBJ2-1; D is unclear. Between the trimmed V and J ends, which lost 3 bases and 3 bases, there was a span of 6 bases. The CDR3 covers 13 residues. Per germline, CDR1 PRHDT and CDR2 FYEKMQ (reference sequence). CDR3 in amino acids: CASSLPDYNEQFF. CDR3 coding DNA: TGTGCCAGCAGCTTGCCAGACTACAATGAGCAGTTCTTC.

The genes are TRBV19 and TRBJ2-7; TRBD1 matches 10 bases. Germline trimming cut 5 bases from V and 2 bases from J; bases unmatched to any gene: 6. Germline V gives CDR1 LNHDA, CDR2 SQIVND (reference sequence). The CDR3 has 15 residues. CDR3 protein: CASSPTGQGAYEQYF. CDR3 sequence (DNA): TGTGCCAGTAGTCCTACCGGACAGGGGGCCTACGAGCAGTACTTC.

The chain links TRBV6-5 to TRBJ1-2; 8 bases match TRBD1. CDR3 length: 14 amino acids. The ends lost 5 bases at V and 7 bases at J; junction bases unmatched: 9. CDR1 and CDR2 from the germline V gene are MNHEY and SVGAGI. CDR3 coding DNA: TGTGCCAGCAGTCCGGGACAGGTTTTTTTTGGCTACACCTTC. Its translation: CASSPGQVFFGYTF.

The sample holds one count of this clone. The rearrangement links TRBV4-1 to TRBJ1-1, with a tentative D call TRBD1 (5 bases). The germline V gene has CDR1 MGHRA and CDR2 YSYEKL. The V gene lost 2 bases and the J gene lost 4 bases, with 8 bases spanning the gap. There are 13 residues in the CDR3. In DNA, the CDR3 is TGCGCCAGCAGCCAACGGGGGATCACTGAAGCTTTCTTT. This translates into CASSQRGITEAFF.

The V gene is TRBV30, the J gene TRBJ1-2, with D unclear. Germline V lookup: CDR1 GTSNPN, CDR2 SVGIG (reference sequence). V was trimmed by 5 bases and J by 6 bases, leaving 13 bases between them. CDR3 size: 12 residues. CDR3 coding DNA: TGTGCCTGGGACCCTCCGGAGAATGGCTACACCTTC. This encodes CAWDPPENGYTF. Full variable domain (remainder filled in from reference TRBV30 and TRBJ1-2): SQTIHQWPATLVQPVGSPLSLECTVEGTSNPNLYWYRQAAGRGLQLLFYSVGIGQISSEVPQNLSASRPQDRQFILSSKKLLLSDSGFYLCAWDPPENGYTFGSGTRLTVV.